Below are 18 T cell receptor beta chains sequenced from a single sample in a study of CD4+ T cells in melanoma. Generated by immunoSEQ multiplex PCR, the TCRdb table keeps only in-frame clones and is missing some. The top ten clones hold approximately 13% of a sample with more than 8,000 clones, 50% to 75% of them seen once. The sample consisted of cells from a culture (not recorded whether cultured in vitro). These receptor sequences come from a human donor with melanoma.

The J gene is TRBJ2-2, the V gene TRBV5-1; 12 nucleotides line up with TRBD2. Germline CDR1 reads SGHRS; CDR2 reads YFSETQ. CDR3 length equals 17 residues. The ends lost 2 bases at V and 5 bases at J; junction bases unmatched: 7. The CDR3 region has the DNA TGCGCCAGCAGCTTTCTAGCGGGGGGGCGTGTGACCGGGGAGCTGTTTTTT. It codes for CASSFLAGGRVTGELFF.

The rearrangement joins TRBV5-8 to TRBJ2-1, with a tentative D call TRBD2 (6 bases). With 5 bases removed from V and 0 bases from J, the gap between germline ends came to 12 bases. CDR1 SGHTS and CDR2 YDEGEE come from the germline V gene. This CDR3 has 15 amino acids. CDR3 residues: CASRGRLVSYNEQFF. As DNA, the CDR3 is TGTGCCAGCAGAGGCAGACTAGTCTCCTACAATGAGCAGTTCTTC.

Here the CDR3 reads CASSQSDNTLRGKLFF. The CDR3 nucleotides are TGCGCCAGCAGCCAGTCGGACAACACCCTCCGGGGGAAACTGTTTTTT. This chain uses TRBV4-1 with TRBJ1-4; tentative D call: TRBD1 (5 bases). The V and J ends lost 3 bases and 11 bases respectively, with 22 bases between them. CDR1 and CDR2 (germline): MGHRA, YSYEKL. CDR3 length equals 16 residues.

This chain connects TRBV6-1 to TRBJ2-2; unclear D gene. With 3 bases removed from V and 4 bases from J, the gap between germline ends came to 12 bases. CDR3 length: 15 residues. Germline V CDR1 and CDR2: MNHNS, SASEGT. The CDR3 nucleotides are TGTGCCAGCAGTGACCTGCCTTGGGGCACCGGGGAGCTGTTTTTT. As protein: CASSDLPWGTGELFF.

This rearrangement joins TRBV27 to TRBJ2-3; D call uncertain. CDR3 length: 15 residues. The V and J ends lost 6 bases and 0 bases respectively, with 13 bases between them. Per germline, CDR1 MNHEY and CDR2 SMNVEV (reference sequence). The CDR3 DNA reads TGTGCCAGCAGCCCTAGGGTACTAAGCACAGATACGCAGTATTTT. As protein: CASSPRVLSTDTQYF.

This clone has a handful of counts. CDR3 protein: CAGRLAGGQREQYF. In DNA, the CDR3 is TGTGCCGGTCGACTAGCGGGGGGCCAAAGAGAGCAGTACTTC. The chain carries TRBV2 and TRBJ2-7; TRBD2 aligns across 13 bases. The CDR3 loop spans 14 amino acids. Germline V CDR1 and CDR2: SNHLY, FYNNEI. V dropped 11 bases and J dropped 7; count of bases not matched to a gene: 11.

The V gene is TRBV2, the J gene TRBJ2-5; 9 bases agree with TRBD2. After removal of 6 bases from V and 1 base from J, the junction contained 9 bases not matched to a gene. The CDR3 has 16 amino acids. Germline CDR1 is SNHLY and CDR2 is FYNNEI. The CDR3 nucleotides are TGTGCCAGCAGCCTAATGCGGGGGGGGTCCCAAGAGACCCAGTACTTC. It yields the protein CASSLMRGGSQETQYF. The full variable domain, in which reference TRBV2 and TRBJ2-5 provide the parts outside the CDR3, is EPEVTQTPSHQVTQMGQEVILRCVPISNHLYFYWYRQILGQKVEFLVSFYNNEISEKSEIFDDQFSVERPDGSNFTLKIRSTKLEDSAMYFCASSLMRGGSQETQYFGPGTRLLVL.

This clone appeared once. In DNA form, the CDR3 reads TGTGCCAGCAGCCCTCTCAGGGGGCGGAGTAATGAAAAACTGTTTTTT. It translates to CASSPLRGRSNEKLFF. The J gene is TRBJ1-4, the V gene TRBV7-9; 8 bases agree with TRBD1. Germline V lookup: CDR1 SEHNR, CDR2 FQNEAQ (reference sequence). Trimming cost V 5 bases and J 4 bases; bases outside gene matches: 9. The CDR3 extends over 16 amino acids.

This clone was counted only a few times. The rearrangement uses TRBV11-2 and TRBJ1-3; 7 nucleotides match TRBD1. Germline assignment: CDR1 SGHAT and CDR2 FQNNGV. V trimming: 4 bases; J trimming: 4 bases; junction bases outside the gene matches: 10. The CDR3 sequence is 16 residues long. DNA for the CDR3: TGTGCCAGCAGCTCCTTCGGACAGGTTCCCGGAAACACCATATATTTT. It specifies CASSSFGQVPGNTIYF. Together with reference TRBV11-2 and TRBJ1-3, the CDR3 gives the full variable domain: EAGVAQSPRYKIIEKRQSVAFWCNPISGHATLYWYQQILGQGPKLLIQFQNNGVVDDSQLPKDRFSAERLKGVDSTLKIQPAKLEDSAVYLCASSSFGQVPGNTIYFGEGSWLTVV.

The V gene is TRBV6-6, the J gene TRBJ1-4; D is ambiguous. The germline V and J ends were trimmed by 3 bases and 5 bases, with 10 bases remaining between them. This CDR3 is built from 14 residues. Per the germline V gene, CDR1 is MNHNY and CDR2 is SVGAGI (reference sequence). The CDR3 is CASSYSRANEKLFF. The DNA of the CDR3 is TGTGCCAGCAGTTATTCTCGGGCAAATGAAAAACTGTTTTTT.

The chain carries TRBV9 and TRBJ1-1, with D uncertain. Germline V gene lookup returns CDR1 SGDLS and CDR2 YYNGEE. The CDR3 extends over 14 amino acids. Trimming took off 4 bases at V and 2 bases at J, with 12 bases between the two ends. CDR3 sequence: CASSLDTRNTEAFF. In nucleotides, the CDR3 is TGTGCCAGCAGCTTAGACACAAGAAACACTGAAGCTTTCTTT.

The V and J genes are TRBV7-8 and TRBJ1-1; D is unclear. Germline V gene lookup returns CDR1 SGHVS and CDR2 FQNEAQ. V shed 3 bases and J shed 2 bases, with 10 bases lying between them. The length of the CDR3 is 14 residues. DNA for the CDR3: TGTGCCAGCAGCTTCAGTATCGGCAACACTGAAGCTTTCTTT. Protein: CASSFSIGNTEAFF.

This clone has just a few counts. The rearrangement uses TRBV6-6 and TRBJ1-1, with a weak D call TRBD1 (6 bases). The germline V and J ends were trimmed by 8 bases and 5 bases, with 18 bases remaining between them. The length of the CDR3 is 14 residues. Looked up from germline, CDR1 is MNHNY and CDR2 is SVGAGI (reference sequence). The CDR3 spells CASGPRAGVTEAFF. The CDR3 coding sequence is TGTGCCAGCGGGCCCCGGGCAGGGGTAACTGAAGCTTTCTTT.

The CDR3 bases are TGTGCCAGCAGCGCCCCCGGGACAGGAAATATTGGGGGTGGCTACACCTTC. Amino acids: CASSAPGTGNIGGGYTF. The V call is TRBV9, the J call TRBJ1-2, with TRBD1 matching 8 bases. CDR3 size: 17 residues. CDR1 SGDLS and CDR2 YYNGEE come from the germline V gene. Trimming cost V 3 bases and J 7 bases; bases outside gene matches: 17. Full variable domain (remainder filled in from reference TRBV9 and TRBJ1-2): DSGVTQTPKHLITATGQRVTLRCSPRSGDLSVYWYQQSLDQGLQFLIQYYNGEERAKGNILERFSAQQFPDLHSELNLSSLELGDSALYFCASSAPGTGNIGGGYTFGSGTRLTVV.

V and J are TRBV10-3 and TRBJ1-3; 9 bases are a match to TRBD1. The CDR3 has 20 residues. V lost 6 bases and J lost 0; bases outside the gene matches: 18. Germline V gene data show CDR1 as ENHRY and CDR2 as SYGVKD. This CDR3 is CAIRPRDRDLIASSGNTIYF. CDR3 in DNA: TGTGCCATCAGACCCCGGGACAGGGATCTCATCGCATCCTCTGGAAACACCATATATTTT.

V usage is TRBV7-2 and J usage is TRBJ1-2; 7 bases agree with TRBD1. The CDR3 is 15 residues long. V lost 5 bases, J lost 4 bases, and 10 bases stayed unmatched. Per the germline V gene, CDR1 is SGHTA and CDR2 is FQGNSA. The CDR3 coding sequence is TGTGCCAGCAGCCTTGTTCCAGGGGGAAGCTATGGCTACACCTTC. This sequence encodes CASSLVPGGSYGYTF.

V is TRBV19 and J is TRBJ2-3; TRBD1 or TRBD2 may be the D gene (5 bases each). This CDR3 comprises 14 residues. V was shortened by 10 bases and J by 1 base, with 15 bases between the two germline ends. Germline CDR1 LNHDA, CDR2 SQIVND (reference sequence). The CDR3 reads CATRMRGRTDTQYF. The CDR3 bases are TGTGCCACTCGGATGAGGGGTCGCACAGATACGCAGTATTTT.

The chain couples TRBV6-1 to TRBJ1-3; 10 bases match TRBD1. The germline V gene encodes CDR1 MNHNS and CDR2 SASEGT. The CDR3 spans 15 residues. After removal of 6 bases from V and 0 bases from J, the junction contained 2 bases not matched to a gene. Written as DNA, the CDR3 is TGTGCCAGCAGGGGGGACAGGGGCTCTGGAAACACCATATATTTT. Residues: CASRGDRGSGNTIYF.